This T cell receptor (beta chain) was obtained from a study of T-cell memory formation after mild COVID-19. Employing constant-segment primers, 5'RACE generated TCR alpha and TCR beta cDNA libraries bearing sample barcodes and UMIs. Using its own MiXCR run on the 5' RACE reads, TCRdb lists one record per CDR3 protein. The sample shows fewer than 700,000 distinct CDR3 sequences, roughly 22% of them seen only once. Germline CDR1 reads SGHKS; CDR2 reads YYEKEE (reference sequence). The CDR3 runs 14 residues. Trimming left V 0 bases short and J 8 bases short, with 12 bases between. Study results and limitations: Day 15 to 85 contractors were CD4/CD8 balanced; later expanders leaned CD4+. Of the contracting clones, CD4+ ones lay mainly in CM and EM, and CD8+ ones in EMRA.

Details on this clonotype: What it recognizes is unknown.

Input material: PBMCs or a T cell subset sorted from them (not recorded which). The gene calls are TRBV5-5 and TRBJ2-1; D not certain. The sequence was obtained from an adult woman who had mild COVID-19 (a few samples of this study predate the infection). Cell type and time point are not known. The CDR3 DNA is TGTGCCAGCAGCTTGGGTTGGGTCAGCGATGAGCAGTTCTTC. This encodes CASSLGWVSDEQFF.